This T cell receptor beta chain comes out of a study of cytomegalovirus exposure and HLA in healthy donors. Turning to the study itself: The roughly 700 first-cohort repertoires shared a platform with the 130 or so validation repertoires, as reported in a later analysis.

Unmatched junction bases numbered 10, after V lost 6 bases and J lost 4 bases. There are 15 residues in the CDR3. Germline CDR1 and CDR2: SGHDT and YYEEEE. Sequenced by immunoSEQ multiplex PCR; TCRdb stores in-frame clones only, minus some. The sample holds more than 85,000 clones, roughly 90% seen once. Study-wide results and limits: Researchers catalogued some 160 TCR beta chains as cytomegalovirus-associated. Reports credit the classifier with highly specific, highly sensitive diagnosis of cytomegalovirus status. In vitro confirmation showed three CMV-associated chains to be CMV antigen specific.

About this clone itself: Antigen specificity is unknown.

Sequencing was performed on PBMCs. This sequence originates from a woman aged 18 to 35 in good health and CMV-seronegative. This rearrangement joins TRBV5-6 to TRBJ2-5, with 9 nucleotides matching TRBD1. The DNA for the CDR3 is TGTGCCAGCACTTCCCCTAACAGGGGGCGAGAGACCCAGTACTTC. Translating gives CASTSPNRGRETQYF.